The following is a T cell receptor (beta chain) sequence with its context. Its antigen is still unknown. The data originate from a study of identical twins. Study-level findings and limits: Out-of-frame TCR alpha sharing in monozygotic twins exceeded recombination model predictions. In drawing conclusions, the study used cross-sectional statistical analysis and did not follow the same donors. Carriage of fewer insertions was seen in abundant cord blood beta clonotypes, whereas memory repertoires showed none.

The length of the CDR3 is 16 residues. With 3 bases clipped from V and 5 bases from J, the junction kept 11 bases outside the gene matches. Germline V CDR1 and CDR2: LGHDT, YNNKEL (reference sequence). Unique molecular identifiers were in the cDNA, with template-switch universal primer binding. In TCRdb, the 5' RACE reads were re-called with MiXCR into one record per CDR3 protein. The repertoire holds 450,000 to 500,000 distinct CDR3 sequences, with around an eighth as singletons. These sequences were also reported in another study, on yellow fever vaccine responses in identical twins.

The receptor comes from a woman younger than 30 in good health. This chain links TRBV3-1 with TRBJ2-7; 9 positions agree with TRBD2. Material: CD4+ T cells sorted from blood. CDR3 residues: CASSQSGKGLADEQYF. CDR3 coding DNA: TGTGCCAGCAGCCAGAGTGGGAAGGGACTAGCCGACGAGCAGTACTTC.